These T cell receptor beta chains were read from a single sample in a study of blood T cell repertoires in COVID-19. Clones were sequenced by immunoSEQ multiplex PCR, and TCRdb holds only the in-frame ones, with some missing. This sample has roughly 230,000 clones; 84% occur once, and the top ten carry more than 4%. The material sequenced was peripheral blood. The receptors shown here come from a man in his fifties or sixties with acute or convalescent COVID-19. CDR3s include the opening cysteine and the closing phenylalanine or tryptophan. The order of the fields is CDR3 protein, V gene, J gene, clone size. Rows give clone size only sometimes, using once, few, many, or a class for an expanded clone.

cdr3_aa: CAWSNGQGLVQPQHF
v_call: TRBV30
j_call: TRBJ1-5
clone_size: .

cdr3_aa: CASRDPGQGTYEQYF
v_call: TRBV7-8
j_call: TRBJ2-7
clone_size: .

cdr3_aa: CASSSSGTGGEQYF
v_call: TRBV28
j_call: TRBJ2-7
clone_size: .

cdr3_aa: CASSPLGGADYGYTF
v_call: TRBV2
j_call: TRBJ1-2
clone_size: once

cdr3_aa: CASSVFIGGEYNEQFF
v_call: TRBV2
j_call: TRBJ2-1
clone_size: .

cdr3_aa: CASSSQGLNTEAFF
v_call: TRBV5-1
j_call: TRBJ1-1
clone_size: .

cdr3_aa: CASSLGGRYGYTF
v_call: TRBV7-3
j_call: TRBJ1-2
clone_size: .

cdr3_aa: CSASPLADDGYTF
v_call: TRBV20-1
j_call: TRBJ1-2
clone_size: .

cdr3_aa: CASSQQYRGSYEQYF
v_call: TRBV4-2
j_call: TRBJ2-7
clone_size: .

cdr3_aa: CATSVGSSGTGELFF
v_call: TRBV24-1
j_call: TRBJ2-2
clone_size: .

cdr3_aa: CASSSRGGRDTEAFF
v_call: TRBV28
j_call: TRBJ1-1
clone_size: few

cdr3_aa: CASSLRQGRAEAFF
v_call: TRBV7-3
j_call: TRBJ1-1
clone_size: .

cdr3_aa: CAGSTGLHEQYF
v_call: TRBV7-9
j_call: TRBJ2-7
clone_size: few

cdr3_aa: CASSLSGQWRGNQPQHF
v_call: TRBV5-8
j_call: TRBJ1-5
clone_size: once

cdr3_aa: CASSEGVRRQFF
v_call: TRBV25-1
j_call: TRBJ2-1
clone_size: .

cdr3_aa: CASSLARGQGRTGSYNEQFF
v_call: TRBV7-2
j_call: TRBJ2-1
clone_size: few

cdr3_aa: CASSPTGTGYGYTF
v_call: TRBV6-6
j_call: TRBJ1-2
clone_size: .

cdr3_aa: CASSPGTGRYF
v_call: TRBV12-3/TRBV12-4
j_call: TRBJ2-7
clone_size: .

cdr3_aa: CASSLPATGGNTIYF
v_call: TRBV7-9
j_call: TRBJ1-3
clone_size: .

cdr3_aa: CSASPALRGNSPLHF
v_call: TRBV20-1
j_call: TRBJ1-6
clone_size: .

cdr3_aa: CATGTDYEQYF
v_call: TRBV21-1
j_call: TRBJ2-7
clone_size: .

cdr3_aa: CASSPGQSTDTQYF
v_call: TRBV28
j_call: TRBJ2-3
clone_size: .

cdr3_aa: CASSQRGQSIEKLFF
v_call: TRBV11-1
j_call: TRBJ1-4
clone_size: few

cdr3_aa: CASSQGRKPNTEAFF
v_call: TRBV14
j_call: TRBJ1-1
clone_size: .

cdr3_aa: CASSQGTLGSLSTDTQYF
v_call: TRBV4-1
j_call: TRBJ2-3
clone_size: .

cdr3_aa: CATSRDRTSGRAANEQFF
v_call: TRBV15
j_call: TRBJ2-1
clone_size: few

cdr3_aa: CASSYSGGAGNQPQHF
v_call: TRBV6-5
j_call: TRBJ1-5
clone_size: .

cdr3_aa: CASSAYLNTEAFF
v_call: TRBV5-5
j_call: TRBJ1-1
clone_size: .

cdr3_aa: CASSATGVGQPQHF
v_call: TRBV11-2
j_call: TRBJ1-5
clone_size: .

cdr3_aa: CASRGGVVTEAFF
v_call: TRBV19
j_call: TRBJ1-1
clone_size: few